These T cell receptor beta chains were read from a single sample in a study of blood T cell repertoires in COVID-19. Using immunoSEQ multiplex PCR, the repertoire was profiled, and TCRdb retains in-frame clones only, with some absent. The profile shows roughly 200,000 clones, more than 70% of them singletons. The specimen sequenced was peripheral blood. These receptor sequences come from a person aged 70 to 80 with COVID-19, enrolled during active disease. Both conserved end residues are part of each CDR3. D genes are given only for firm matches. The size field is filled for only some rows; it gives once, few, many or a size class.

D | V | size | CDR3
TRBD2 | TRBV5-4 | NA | CASSPGLAGASLAKNIQYF
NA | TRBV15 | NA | CATSREASGSVLKTQYF
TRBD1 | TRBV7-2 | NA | CASSFTQGEQYF
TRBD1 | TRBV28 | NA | CASSSLRTGSSNQPQHF
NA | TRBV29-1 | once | CSGQTGETQYF
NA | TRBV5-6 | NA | CASSSQWGGFYEQYF
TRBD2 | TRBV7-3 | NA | CASSFRGGSSTDTQYF
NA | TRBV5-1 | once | CASSLVSGPYEQYF
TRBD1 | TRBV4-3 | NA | CASSRRLKTGGPSTDTQYF
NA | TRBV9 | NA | CASSVGARGNTEAFF
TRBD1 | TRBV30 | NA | CAWKSAGTVRSPLHF
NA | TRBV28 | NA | CASGSSYNSPLHF
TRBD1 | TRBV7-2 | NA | CASSPDRVSYGYTF
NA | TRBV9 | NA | CASSVRDTGELFF
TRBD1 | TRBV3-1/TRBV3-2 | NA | CASSQRTGGAVAFF
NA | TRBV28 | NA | CASSLTPGQLSYNEQFF
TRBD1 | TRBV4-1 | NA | CASSHPGGDLTYEQYF
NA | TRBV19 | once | CASSPRGRPQPQLFF